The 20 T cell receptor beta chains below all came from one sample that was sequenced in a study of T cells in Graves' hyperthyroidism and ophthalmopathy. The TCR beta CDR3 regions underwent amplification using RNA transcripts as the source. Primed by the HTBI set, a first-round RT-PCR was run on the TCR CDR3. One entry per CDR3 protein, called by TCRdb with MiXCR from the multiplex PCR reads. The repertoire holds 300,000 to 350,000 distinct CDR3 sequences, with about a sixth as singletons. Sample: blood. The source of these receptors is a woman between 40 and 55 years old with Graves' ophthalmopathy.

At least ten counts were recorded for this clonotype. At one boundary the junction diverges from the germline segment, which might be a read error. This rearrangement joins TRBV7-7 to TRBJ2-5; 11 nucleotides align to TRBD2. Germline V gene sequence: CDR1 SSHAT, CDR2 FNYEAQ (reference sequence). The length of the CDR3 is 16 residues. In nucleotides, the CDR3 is TGTGCTAGCAGCTTACTTAGCGGGAGGGTCCAAGAGACCCAGTACTTC. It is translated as CASSLLSGRVQETQYF.

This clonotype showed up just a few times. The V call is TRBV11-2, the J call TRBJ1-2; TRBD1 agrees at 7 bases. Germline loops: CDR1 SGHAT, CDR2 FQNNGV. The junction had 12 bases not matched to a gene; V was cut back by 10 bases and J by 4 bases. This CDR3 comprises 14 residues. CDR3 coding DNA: TGTGCCACTCGAGGACAGGACCGTTCCTATGGCTACACCTTC. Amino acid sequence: CATRGQDRSYGYTF.

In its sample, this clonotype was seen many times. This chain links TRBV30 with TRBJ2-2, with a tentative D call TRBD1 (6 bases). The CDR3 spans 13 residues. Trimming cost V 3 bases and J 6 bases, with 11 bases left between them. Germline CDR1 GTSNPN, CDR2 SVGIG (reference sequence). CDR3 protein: CAWRAGVAGELFF. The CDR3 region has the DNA TGTGCCTGGAGAGCAGGGGTGGCCGGGGAGCTGTTTTTT.

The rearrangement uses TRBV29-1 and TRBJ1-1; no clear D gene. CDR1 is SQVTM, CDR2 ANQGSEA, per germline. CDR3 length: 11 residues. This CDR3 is CRSEEGTEAFF. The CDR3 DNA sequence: TGCAGATCGGAAGAGGGCACTGAAGCTTTCTTT.

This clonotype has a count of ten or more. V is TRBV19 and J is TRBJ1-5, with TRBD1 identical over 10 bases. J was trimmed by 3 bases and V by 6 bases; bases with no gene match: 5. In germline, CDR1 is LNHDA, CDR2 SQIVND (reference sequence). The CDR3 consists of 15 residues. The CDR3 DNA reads TGTGCCAGTAGCACCGGGACAGGGGACAATCAGCCCCAGCATTTT. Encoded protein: CASSTGTGDNQPQHF.

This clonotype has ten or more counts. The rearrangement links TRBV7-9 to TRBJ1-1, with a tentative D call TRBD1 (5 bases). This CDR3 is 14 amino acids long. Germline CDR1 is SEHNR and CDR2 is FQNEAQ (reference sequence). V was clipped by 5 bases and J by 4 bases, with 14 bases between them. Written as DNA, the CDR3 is TGTGCCAGCAGCCGGGGGGGAGGCGGCACTGAAGCTTTCTTT. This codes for CASSRGGGGTEAFF.

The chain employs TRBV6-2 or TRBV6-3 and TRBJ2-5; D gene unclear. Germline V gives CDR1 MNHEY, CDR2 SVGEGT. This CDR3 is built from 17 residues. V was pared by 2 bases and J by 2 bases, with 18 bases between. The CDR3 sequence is CASSYTFSAASQETQYF. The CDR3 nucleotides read TGTGCCAGCAGTTACACATTTTCGGCAGCTTCTCAAGAGACCCAGTACTTC.

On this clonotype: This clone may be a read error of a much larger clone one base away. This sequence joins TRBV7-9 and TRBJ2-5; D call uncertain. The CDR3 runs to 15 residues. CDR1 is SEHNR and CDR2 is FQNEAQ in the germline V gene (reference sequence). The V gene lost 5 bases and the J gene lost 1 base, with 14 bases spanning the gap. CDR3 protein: CASSSLVEGQETQYF. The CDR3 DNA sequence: TGTGCCAGCAGCAGTCTAGTGGAAGGCCAAGAGACCCAGTACTTC.

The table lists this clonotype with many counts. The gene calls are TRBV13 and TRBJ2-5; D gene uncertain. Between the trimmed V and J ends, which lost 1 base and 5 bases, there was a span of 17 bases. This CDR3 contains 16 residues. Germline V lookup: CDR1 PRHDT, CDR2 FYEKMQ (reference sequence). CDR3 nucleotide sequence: TGTGCCAGCAGCTTAGCCCCTCCTAACCCCCGGGAGACCCAGTACTTC. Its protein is CASSLAPPNPRETQYF.

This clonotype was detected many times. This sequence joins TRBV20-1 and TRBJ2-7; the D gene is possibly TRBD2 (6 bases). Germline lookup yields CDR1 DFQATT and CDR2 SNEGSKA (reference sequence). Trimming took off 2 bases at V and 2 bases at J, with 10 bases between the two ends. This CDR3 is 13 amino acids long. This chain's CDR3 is CSARPGVAYEQYF. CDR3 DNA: TGCAGTGCTAGACCGGGGGTCGCCTACGAGCAGTACTTC.

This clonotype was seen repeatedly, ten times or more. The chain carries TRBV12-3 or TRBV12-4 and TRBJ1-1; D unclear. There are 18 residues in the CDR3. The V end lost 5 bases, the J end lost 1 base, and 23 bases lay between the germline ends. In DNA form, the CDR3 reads TGTGCCAGCAGTACGATCCCCCACTTCGGAGGGTGGAACACTGAAGCTTTCTTT. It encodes CASSTIPHFGGWNTEAFF.

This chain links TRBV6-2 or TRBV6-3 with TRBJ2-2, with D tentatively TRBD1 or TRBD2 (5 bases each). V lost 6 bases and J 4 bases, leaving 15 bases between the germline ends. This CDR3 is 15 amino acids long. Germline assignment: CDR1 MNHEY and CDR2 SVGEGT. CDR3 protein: CASSRTPGGTGELFF. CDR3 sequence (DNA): TGTGCCAGCAGCAGGACCCCTGGGGGCACCGGGGAGCTGTTTTTT.

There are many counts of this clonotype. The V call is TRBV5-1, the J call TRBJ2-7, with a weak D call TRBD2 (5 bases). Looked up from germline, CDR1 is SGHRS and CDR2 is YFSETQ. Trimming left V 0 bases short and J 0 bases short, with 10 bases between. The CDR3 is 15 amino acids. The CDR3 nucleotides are TGCGCCAGCAGCTTGGACGTAGGGAGCTCCTACGAGCAGTACTTC. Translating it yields CASSLDVGSSYEQYF.

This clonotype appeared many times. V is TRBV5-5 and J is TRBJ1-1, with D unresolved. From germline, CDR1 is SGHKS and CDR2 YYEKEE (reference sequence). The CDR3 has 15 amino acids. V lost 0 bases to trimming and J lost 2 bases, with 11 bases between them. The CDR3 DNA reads TGTGCCAGCAGCTTGGATCCGGGATCAAACACTGAAGCTTTCTTT. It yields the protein CASSLDPGSNTEAFF.

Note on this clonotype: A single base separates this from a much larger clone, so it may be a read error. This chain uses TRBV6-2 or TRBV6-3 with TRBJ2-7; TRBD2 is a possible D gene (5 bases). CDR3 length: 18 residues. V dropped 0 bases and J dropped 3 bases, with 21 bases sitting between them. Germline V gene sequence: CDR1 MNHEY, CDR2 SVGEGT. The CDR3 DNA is TGTGCCAGCAGTTACTCGAAGCAGGTATTGACTATAAGCTACGAGCAGTACTTC. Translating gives CASSYSKQVLTISYEQYF.

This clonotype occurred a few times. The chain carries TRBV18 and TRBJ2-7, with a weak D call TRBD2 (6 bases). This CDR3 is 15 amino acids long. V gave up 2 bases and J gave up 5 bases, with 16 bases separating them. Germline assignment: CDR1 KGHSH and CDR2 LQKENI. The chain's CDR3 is CASSPVDGSGHEQYF. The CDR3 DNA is TGTGCCAGCTCACCAGTTGACGGGAGCGGGCACGAGCAGTACTTC.

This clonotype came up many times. The CDR3 bases are TGTGCCAGCAGGGGGCTTAAGATGGCCCTCTATGGCTACACCTTC. The encoded protein is CASRGLKMALYGYTF. V and J are TRBV6-5 and TRBJ1-2; possible D gene TRBD1, 5 bases. Per germline, CDR1 MNHEY and CDR2 SVGAGI. The CDR3 length is 15 residues. Trimming left V 6 bases short and J 4 bases short, with 18 bases between.

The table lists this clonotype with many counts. The CDR3, as DNA: TGTGCCAGCACCCGGGGGCAGGGGACCGGGGAGCTGTTTTTT. Translated, it gives CASTRGQGTGELFF. This chain joins TRBV12-3 or TRBV12-4 and TRBJ2-2; D may be TRBD1 or TRBD2 (6 bases each). The CDR3 loop spans 14 amino acids. V shed 7 bases and J shed 5 bases, with 14 bases lying between them.

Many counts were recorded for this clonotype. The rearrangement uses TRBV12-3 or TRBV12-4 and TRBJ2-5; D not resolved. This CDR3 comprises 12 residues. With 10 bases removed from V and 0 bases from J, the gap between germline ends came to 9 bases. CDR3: CAIRRDQETQYF. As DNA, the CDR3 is TGTGCCATCAGACGGGACCAAGAGACCCAGTACTTC.

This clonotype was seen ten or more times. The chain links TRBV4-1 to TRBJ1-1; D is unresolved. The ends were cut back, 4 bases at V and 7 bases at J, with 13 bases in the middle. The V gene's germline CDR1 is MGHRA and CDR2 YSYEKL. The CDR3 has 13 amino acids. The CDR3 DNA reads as TGCGCCAGCAGCCCACGGATCCCTCTTGAAGCTTTCTTT. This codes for CASSPRIPLEAFF.